This TCR beta chain stems from a study of OX40 agonist ivuxolimab in advanced cancers. Study summary: Dose-escalation patients had hepatocellular carcinoma, melanoma, renal cell or head and neck cancer.

Germline assignment: CDR1 SGHAT and CDR2 FQNNGV. With 3 bases clipped from V and 0 bases from J, the junction kept 5 bases outside the gene matches. CDR3 size: 15 residues. Profiling relied on immunoSEQ multiplex PCR, and the TCRdb table lists in-frame clones only, not all of them. Of around 46,000 clones listed, approximately 86% are singletons. The sequences come from CD4+ or CD8+ T cells sorted from blood, collected in a trial of the OX40 agonist ivuxolimab. This rearrangement joins TRBV11-2 to TRBJ2-7; TRBD2 matches 7 bases. This sequence was found in an adult with an advanced solid tumor such as melanoma, head and neck, liver or kidney cancer. CDR3 in DNA: TGTGCCAGCAGCTTGGTCGGGGGGAGCTCCTACGAGCAGTACTTC. Its translation is CASSLVGGSSYEQYF.